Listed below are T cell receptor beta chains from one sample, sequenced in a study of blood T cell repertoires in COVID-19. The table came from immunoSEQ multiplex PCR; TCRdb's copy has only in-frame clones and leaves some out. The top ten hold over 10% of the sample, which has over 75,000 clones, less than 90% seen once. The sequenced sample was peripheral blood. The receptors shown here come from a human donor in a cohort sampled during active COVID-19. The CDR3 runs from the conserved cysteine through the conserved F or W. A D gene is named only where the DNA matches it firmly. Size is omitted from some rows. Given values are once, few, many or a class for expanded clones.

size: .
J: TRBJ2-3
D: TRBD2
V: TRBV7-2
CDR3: CASSPGLASTDTQYF
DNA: TGTGCCAGCAGCCCCGGACTAGCTAGCACAGATACGCAGTATTTT

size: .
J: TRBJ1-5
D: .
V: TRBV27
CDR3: CASSLSRRSNQPQHF
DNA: TGTGCCAGCAGTTTATCGCGGCGGAGCAATCAGCCCCAGCATTTT

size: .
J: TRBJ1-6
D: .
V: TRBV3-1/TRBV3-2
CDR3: CASSQDAGVYSPLHF
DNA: TGTGCCAGCAGCCAAGACGCAGGGGTTTATTCACCCCTCCACTTT

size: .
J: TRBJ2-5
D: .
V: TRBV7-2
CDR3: CASSLAIGDSLRYF
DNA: TGTGCCAGCAGCTTAGCGATCGGGGACTCCCTTCGGTACTTC

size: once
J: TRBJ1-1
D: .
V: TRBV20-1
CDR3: CSALRDTEAFF
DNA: TGCAGTGCCTTGAGGGACACTGAAGCTTTCTTT

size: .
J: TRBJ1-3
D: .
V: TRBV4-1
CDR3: CASSPDSSEGNTIYF
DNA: TGCGCCAGCAGTCCGGACAGCTCGGAGGGAAACACCATATATTTT

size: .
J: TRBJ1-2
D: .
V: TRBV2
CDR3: CASSLRENYGYTF
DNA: TGTGCCAGCAGTCTACGAGAGAACTATGGCTACACCTTC

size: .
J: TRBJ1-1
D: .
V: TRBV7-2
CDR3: CASSSRQQGNTEAFF
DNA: TGTGCCAGCAGCTCCAGACAGCAAGGAAACACTGAAGCTTTCTTT

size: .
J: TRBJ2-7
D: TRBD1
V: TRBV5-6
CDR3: CASSYLRTGRSYEQYF
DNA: TGTGCCAGCAGCTACCTCCGGACAGGGAGATCGTACGAGCAGTACTTC

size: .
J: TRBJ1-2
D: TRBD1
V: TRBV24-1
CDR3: CATSDPGQENYGYTF
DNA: TGTGCCACCAGTGACCCGGGACAGGAAAACTATGGCTACACCTTC

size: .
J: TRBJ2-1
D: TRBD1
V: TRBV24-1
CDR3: CATSDFFTATGQGLTPSYNEQFF
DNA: TGTGCCACCAGTGATTTTTTTACGGCTACGGGACAGGGTCTAACTCCCTCCTACAATGAGCAGTTCTTC

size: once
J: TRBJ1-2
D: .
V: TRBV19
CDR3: CASNHLMANYGYTF
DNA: TGTGCCAGTAACCACCTTATGGCAAACTATGGCTACACCTTC

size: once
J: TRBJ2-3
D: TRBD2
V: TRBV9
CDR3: CASGLLAGSDTQYF
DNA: TGTGCCAGTGGGCTCTTAGCGGGGTCAGATACGCAGTATTTT

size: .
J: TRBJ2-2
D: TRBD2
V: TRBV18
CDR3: CASSTRASGSRTGELFF
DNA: TGTGCCAGCTCTACCAGGGCTAGCGGGAGTAGGACCGGGGAGCTGTTTTTT

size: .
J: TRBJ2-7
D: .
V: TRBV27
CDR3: CASSLAPASNQISYEQYF
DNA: TGTGCCAGCAGTTTGGCACCCGCTAGCAACCAGATCTCCTACGAGCAGTACTTC

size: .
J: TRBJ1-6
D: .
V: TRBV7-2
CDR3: CASSWRGGVNNSPLHF
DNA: TGTGCCAGCAGCTGGCGGGGAGGCGTCAATAATTCACCCCTCCACTTT

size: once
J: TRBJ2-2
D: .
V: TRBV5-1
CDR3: CASSLEIGLTGELFF
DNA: TGCGCCAGCAGCTTGGAAATTGGGCTTACCGGGGAGCTGTTTTTT

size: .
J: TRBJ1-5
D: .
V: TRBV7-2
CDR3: CASSLAHNQPQHF
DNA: TGTGCCAGCAGCTTAGCCCACAATCAGCCCCAGCATTTT

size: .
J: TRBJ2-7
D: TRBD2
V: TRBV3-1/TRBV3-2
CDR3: CASSQALASSYEQYF
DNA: TGTGCCAGCAGCCAAGCACTAGCGAGCTCCTACGAGCAGTACTTC

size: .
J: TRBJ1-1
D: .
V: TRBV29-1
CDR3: CSVLRAPNTEAFF
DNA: TGCAGCGTCCTCAGGGCCCCGAACACTGAAGCTTTCTTT

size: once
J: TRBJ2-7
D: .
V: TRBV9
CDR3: CASSVDGQRATEQYF
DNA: TGTGCCAGCAGCGTAGATGGACAAAGGGCGACGGAGCAGTACTTC

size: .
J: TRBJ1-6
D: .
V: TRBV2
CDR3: CASSGGESPLHF
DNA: TGTGCCAGCAGCGGGGGTGAATCACCCCTCCACTTT

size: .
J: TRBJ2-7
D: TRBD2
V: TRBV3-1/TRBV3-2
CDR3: CASSLGGNGQYF
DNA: TGTGCCAGCAGCCTGGGGGGGAACGGGCAGTACTTC

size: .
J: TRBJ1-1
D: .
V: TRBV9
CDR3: CASNPGVADTEAFF
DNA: TGTGCCAGCAACCCCGGGGTGGCAGACACTGAAGCTTTCTTT

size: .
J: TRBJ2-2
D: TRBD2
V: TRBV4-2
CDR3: CASSHLAGGPNTGELFF
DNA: TGTGCCAGCAGCCATTTAGCGGGAGGGCCGAACACCGGGGAGCTGTTTTTT

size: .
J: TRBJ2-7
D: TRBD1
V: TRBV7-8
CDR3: CASSARQGGIYEQYF
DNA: TGTGCCAGCAGCGCCCGACAGGGGGGGATCTACGAGCAGTACTTC

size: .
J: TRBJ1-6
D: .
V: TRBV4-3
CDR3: CASSQDIGRVGSPLHF
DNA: TGCGCCAGCAGCCAAGATATCGGGCGGGTAGGTTCACCCCTCCACTTT

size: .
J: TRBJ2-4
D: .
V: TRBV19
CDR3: CASSISNIQYF
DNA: TGTGCCAGTAGTATATCGAACATTCAGTACTTC

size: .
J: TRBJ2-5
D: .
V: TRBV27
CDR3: CASSLGEKKRVQETQYF
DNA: TGTGCCAGCAGCTTGGGGGAGAAAAAGCGGGTCCAAGAGACCCAGTACTTC

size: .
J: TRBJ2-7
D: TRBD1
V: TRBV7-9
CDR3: CASSPSDRSYEQYF
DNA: TGTGCCAGCAGCCCCTCGGACAGGTCCTACGAGCAGTACTTC

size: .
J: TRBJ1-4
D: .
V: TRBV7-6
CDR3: CASSSSGTTNEKLFF
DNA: TGTGCCAGCAGCTCCTCCGGGACAACGAATGAAAAACTGTTTTTT

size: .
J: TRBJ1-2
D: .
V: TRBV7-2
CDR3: CASSLMETVGGNGYTF
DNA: TGTGCCAGCAGCTTAATGGAAACGGTCGGGGGGAATGGCTACACCTTC

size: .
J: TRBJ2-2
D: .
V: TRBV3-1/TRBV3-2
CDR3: CASSQRETGELFF
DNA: TGTGCCAGCAGCCAACGCGAGACCGGGGAGCTGTTTTTT

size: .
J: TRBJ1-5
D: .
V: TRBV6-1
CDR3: CASSEERDQPQHF
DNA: TGTGCCAGCAGTGAAGAACGGGATCAGCCCCAGCATTTT

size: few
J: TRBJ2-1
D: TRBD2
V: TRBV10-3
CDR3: CAISESGTIGEQFF
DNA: TGTGCCATCAGTGAGTCGGGGACTATCGGTGAGCAGTTCTTC

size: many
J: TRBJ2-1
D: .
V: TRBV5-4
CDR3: CASSLTQGPYNEQFF
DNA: TGTGCCAGCAGCTTAACACAGGGCCCCTACAATGAGCAGTTCTTC

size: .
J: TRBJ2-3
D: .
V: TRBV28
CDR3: CASSTPDRDTQYF
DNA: TGTGCCAGCAGTACCCCGGACAGAGATACGCAGTATTTT

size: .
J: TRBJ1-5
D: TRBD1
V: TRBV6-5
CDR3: CASRTGGSNQPQHF
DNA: TGTGCCAGCAGGACAGGGGGAAGCAATCAGCCCCAGCATTTT

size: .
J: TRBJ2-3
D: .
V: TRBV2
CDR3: CASSEEVILDTQYF
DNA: TGTGCCAGCAGTGAGGAGGTGATACTGGATACGCAGTATTTT

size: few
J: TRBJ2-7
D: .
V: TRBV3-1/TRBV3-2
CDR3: CASSQQAYEQYF
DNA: TGTGCCAGCAGCCAACAGGCCTACGAGCAGTACTTC

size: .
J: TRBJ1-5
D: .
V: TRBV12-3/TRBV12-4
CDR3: CASSLDRQPQHF
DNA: TGTGCCAGCAGTTTAGACCGGCAGCCCCAGCATTTT

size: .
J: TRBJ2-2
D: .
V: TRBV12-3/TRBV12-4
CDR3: CASSLREDGELFF
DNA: TGTGCCAGCAGTTTGAGAGAGGACGGGGAGCTGTTTTTT

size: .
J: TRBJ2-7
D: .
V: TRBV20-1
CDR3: CSASRQALREQYF
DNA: TGCAGTGCTAGTCGGCAGGCCCTGCGCGAGCAGTACTTC

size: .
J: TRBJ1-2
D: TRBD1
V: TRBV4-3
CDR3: CASSQDGQGIGGYTF
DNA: TGCGCCAGCAGCCAAGACGGACAGGGGATCGGGGGCTACACCTTC

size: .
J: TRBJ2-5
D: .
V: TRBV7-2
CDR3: CASSSSTGRSQETQYF
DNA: TGTGCCAGCAGCTCTTCGACAGGCAGGTCCCAAGAGACCCAGTACTTC

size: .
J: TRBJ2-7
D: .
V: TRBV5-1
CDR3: CASSLGRINYEQYF
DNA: TGCGCCAGCAGCTTGGGCAGGATTAACTACGAGCAGTACTTC

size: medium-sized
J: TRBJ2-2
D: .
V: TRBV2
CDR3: CASVQGGELFF
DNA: TGTGCCAGCGTTCAGGGCGGGGAGCTGTTTTTT

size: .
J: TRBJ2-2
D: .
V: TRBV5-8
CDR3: CASSLSSNHLGELFF
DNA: TGTGCCAGCAGCCTTAGCAGTAATCACCTCGGGGAGCTGTTTTTT

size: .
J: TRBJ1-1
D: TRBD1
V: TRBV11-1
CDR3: CASSLSQGVGTEAFF
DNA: TGTGCCAGCAGCTTATCGCAGGGGGTGGGCACTGAAGCTTTCTTT

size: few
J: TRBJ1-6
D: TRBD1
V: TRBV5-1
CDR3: CASSLPDRGSPLHF
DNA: TGCGCCAGCAGCTTGCCGGACAGGGGATCACCCCTCCACTTT

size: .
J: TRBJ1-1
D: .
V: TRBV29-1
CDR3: CSANTEGGTEAFF
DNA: TGCAGCGCCAACACAGAAGGGGGCACTGAAGCTTTCTTT

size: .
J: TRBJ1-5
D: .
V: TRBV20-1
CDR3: CSAIEAGGNQPQHF
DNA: TGCAGTGCTATTGAGGCAGGCGGCAATCAGCCCCAGCATTTT

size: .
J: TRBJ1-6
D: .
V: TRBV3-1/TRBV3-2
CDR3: CASSQEDRKGSPLHF
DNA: TGTGCCAGCAGCCAAGAGGACAGAAAGGGTTCACCCCTCCACTTT

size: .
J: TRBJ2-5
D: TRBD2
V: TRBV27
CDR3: CASSPGLASETQYF
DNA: TGTGCCAGCAGTCCGGGACTAGCCTCCGAGACCCAGTACTTC

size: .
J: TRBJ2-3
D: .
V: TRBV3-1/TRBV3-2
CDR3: CASSQLKDTQYF
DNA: TGTGCCAGCAGCCAATTAAAAGATACGCAGTATTTT

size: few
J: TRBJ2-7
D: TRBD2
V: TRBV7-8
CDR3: CASSRAGASSYEQYF
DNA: TGTGCCAGCAGCCGAGCGGGGGCAAGCTCCTACGAGCAGTACTTC

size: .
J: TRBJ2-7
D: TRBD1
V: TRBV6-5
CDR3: CASAHRDRGSYEQYF
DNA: TGTGCCAGCGCCCACCGGGACAGGGGGTCCTACGAGCAGTACTTC

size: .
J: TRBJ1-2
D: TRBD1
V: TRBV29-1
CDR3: CSVLMGTGSGYGYTF
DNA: TGCAGCGTTCTCATGGGGACAGGGTCGGGCTATGGCTACACCTTC

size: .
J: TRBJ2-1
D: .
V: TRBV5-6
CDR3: CASSPGYRYNEQFF
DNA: TGTGCCAGCAGCCCGGGTTATCGATACAATGAGCAGTTCTTC

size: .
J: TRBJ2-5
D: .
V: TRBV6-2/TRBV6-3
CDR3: CASSYQAQETQYF
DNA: TGTGCCAGCAGTTATCAGGCTCAAGAGACCCAGTACTTC